The clone carrying this TCR beta chain showed up just once. Its specificity is not known. A read error may be the cause here, since a much bigger clone is one base away. This likely comes from a read error, as the CDR3 has no conserved phenylalanine or tryptophan at its end. These data are taken from a study of regulatory T cells in long-lasting Graves disease. As for the study in general: Those with persistent Graves' disease had received antithyroid drugs for over 5 years with positive TSH receptor antibodies. Study-wide findings and caveats: Favored usage of TRBV28, TRBJ1-2 and TRBJ2-5 was recorded in persistent disease.

There are 12 residues in the CDR3. The V end was cut by 6 bases, the J end by 6 bases, with 12 bases between. CDR1 is MNHEY and CDR2 is SVGEGT in the germline V gene. The authors built TCR beta libraries using iRepertoire HTBI primers and Arm-PCR of CDR3 regions. Each CDR3 protein is one row after TCRdb ran MiXCR on the multiplex PCR reads. The repertoire holds 450,000 or so distinct CDR3 sequences, with approximately 22% as singletons. This sample's time point: persistent/refractory GD, antithyroid drugs over 5 years with positive TRAb. Following extraction of RNA from PBMCs, that RNA was used to make the TCR library.

The source was peripheral blood mononuclear cells (PBMCs), collected when the disease was refractory, from a patient treated with antithyroid drugs. The receptor was isolated from a female donor with Graves disease. The chain couples TRBV6-2 or TRBV6-3 to TRBJ2-7; tentative D call: TRBD2 (6 bases). CDR3 region: CASRGAGLEQYS. CDR3 DNA: TGTGCCAGCAGGGGAGCGGGCCTCGAGCAGTACTCC.